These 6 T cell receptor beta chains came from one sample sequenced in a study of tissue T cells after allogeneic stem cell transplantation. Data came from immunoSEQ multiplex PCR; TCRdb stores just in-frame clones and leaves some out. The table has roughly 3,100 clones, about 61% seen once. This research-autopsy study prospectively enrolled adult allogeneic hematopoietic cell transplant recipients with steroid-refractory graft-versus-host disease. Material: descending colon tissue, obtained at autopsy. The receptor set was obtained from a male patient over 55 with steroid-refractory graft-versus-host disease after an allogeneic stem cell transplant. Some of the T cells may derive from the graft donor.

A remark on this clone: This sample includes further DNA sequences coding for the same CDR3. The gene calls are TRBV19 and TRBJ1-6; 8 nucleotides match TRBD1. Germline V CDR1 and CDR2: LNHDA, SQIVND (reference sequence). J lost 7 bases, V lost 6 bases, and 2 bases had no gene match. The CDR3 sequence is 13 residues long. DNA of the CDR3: TGTGCCAGTAGGGACAGGGAAAATTCACCCCTCCACTTT. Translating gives CASRDRENSPLHF.

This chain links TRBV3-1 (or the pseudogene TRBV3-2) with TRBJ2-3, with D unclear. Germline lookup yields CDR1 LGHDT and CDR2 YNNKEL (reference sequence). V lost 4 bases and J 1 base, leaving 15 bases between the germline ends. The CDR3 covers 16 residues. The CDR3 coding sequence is TGTGCCAGCAGCCCCCCTTTAGGGCTGGGCACAGATACGCAGTATTTT. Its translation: CASSPPLGLGTDTQYF.

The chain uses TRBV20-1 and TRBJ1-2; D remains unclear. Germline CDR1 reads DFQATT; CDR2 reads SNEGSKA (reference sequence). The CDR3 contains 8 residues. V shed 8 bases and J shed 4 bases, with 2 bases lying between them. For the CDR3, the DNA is TGCAGTAGCTATGGCTACACCTTC. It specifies CSSYGYTF.

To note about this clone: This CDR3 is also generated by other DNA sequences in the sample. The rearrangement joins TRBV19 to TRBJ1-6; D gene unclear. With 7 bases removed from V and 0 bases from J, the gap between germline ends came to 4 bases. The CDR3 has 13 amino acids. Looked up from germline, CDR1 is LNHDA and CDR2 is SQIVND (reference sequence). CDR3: CASKVSYNSPLHF. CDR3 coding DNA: TGTGCCAGTAAGGTCTCCTATAATTCACCCCTCCACTTT.

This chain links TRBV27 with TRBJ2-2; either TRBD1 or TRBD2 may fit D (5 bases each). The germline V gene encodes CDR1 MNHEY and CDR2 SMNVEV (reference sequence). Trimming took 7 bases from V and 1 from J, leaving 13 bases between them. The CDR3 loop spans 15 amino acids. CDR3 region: CASNSQGRNTGELFF. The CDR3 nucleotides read TGTGCCAGCAATTCCCAGGGACGGAACACCGGGGAGCTGTTTTTT.

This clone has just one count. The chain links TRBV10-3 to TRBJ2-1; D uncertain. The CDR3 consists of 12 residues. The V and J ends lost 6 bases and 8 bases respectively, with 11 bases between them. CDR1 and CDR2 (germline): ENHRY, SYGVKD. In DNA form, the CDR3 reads TGTGCCATCAGCTCCGACGGCCATGAGCAGTTCTTC. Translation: CAISSDGHEQFF.